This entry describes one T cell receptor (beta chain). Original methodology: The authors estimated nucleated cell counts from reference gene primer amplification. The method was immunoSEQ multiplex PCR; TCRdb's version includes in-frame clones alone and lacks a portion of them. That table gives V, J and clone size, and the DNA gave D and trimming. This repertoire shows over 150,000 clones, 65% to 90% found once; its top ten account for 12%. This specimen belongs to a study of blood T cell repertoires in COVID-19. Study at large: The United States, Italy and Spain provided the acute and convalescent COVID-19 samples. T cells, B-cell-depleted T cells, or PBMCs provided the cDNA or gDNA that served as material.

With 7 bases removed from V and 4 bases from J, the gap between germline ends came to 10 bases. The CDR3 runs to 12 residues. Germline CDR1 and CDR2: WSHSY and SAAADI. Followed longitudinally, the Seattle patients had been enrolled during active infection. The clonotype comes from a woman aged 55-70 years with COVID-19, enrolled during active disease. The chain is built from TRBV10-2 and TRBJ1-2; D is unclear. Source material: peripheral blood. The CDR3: CASTGNIYGYTF. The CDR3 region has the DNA TGCGCCAGCACGGGGAATATCTATGGCTACACCTTC.